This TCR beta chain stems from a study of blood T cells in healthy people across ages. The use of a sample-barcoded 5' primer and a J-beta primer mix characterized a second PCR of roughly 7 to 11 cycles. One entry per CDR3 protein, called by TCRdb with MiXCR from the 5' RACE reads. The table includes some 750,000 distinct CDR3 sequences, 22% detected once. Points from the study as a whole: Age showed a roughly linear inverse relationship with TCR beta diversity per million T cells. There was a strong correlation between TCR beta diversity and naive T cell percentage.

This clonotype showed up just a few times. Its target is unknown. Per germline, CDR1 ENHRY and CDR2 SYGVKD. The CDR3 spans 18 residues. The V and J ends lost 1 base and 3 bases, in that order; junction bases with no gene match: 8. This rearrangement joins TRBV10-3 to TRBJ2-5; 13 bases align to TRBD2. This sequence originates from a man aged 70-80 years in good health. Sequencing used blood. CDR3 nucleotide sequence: TGTGCCATCAGTGAGTTGAGGACTAGCGGGAGTGGGGAAGAGACCCAGTACTTC. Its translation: CAISELRTSGSGEETQYF.